Presented here are 3 T cell receptor beta chains from one specimen sequenced in a study of blood T cell repertoires in COVID-19. Clones were sequenced by immunoSEQ multiplex PCR, and TCRdb holds only the in-frame ones, with some missing. The sample holds around 93,000 clones, 80% to 95% seen once. Sequenced sample: peripheral blood. These receptors came from a man in his late teens or twenties with COVID-19, enrolled during active disease.

The chain couples TRBV2 to TRBJ2-7; unclear D gene. The CDR3 runs 11 residues. The ends were cut back, 3 bases at V and 3 bases at J, with 3 bases in the middle. CDR1 and CDR2 from the germline V gene are SNHLY and FYNNEI. The CDR3 protein is CASSDGYEQYF. Here the CDR3 DNA reads TGTGCCAGCAGTGACGGCTACGAGCAGTACTTC.

The gene calls are TRBV5-6 and TRBJ1-6; 7 bases match TRBD1. Trimming cost V 3 bases and J 4 bases; bases outside gene matches: 13. The CDR3 contains 18 residues. Per germline, CDR1 SGHDT and CDR2 YYEEEE. The CDR3 DNA reads TGTGCCAGCAGCTCCGGGACAGCCAGAGGGAATTATAATTCACCCCTCCACTTT. Protein sequence: CASSSGTARGNYNSPLHF.

The chain employs TRBV21-1 and TRBJ1-2. TRBV21-1 has pseudogene status. This CDR3 has 17 amino acids. The CDR3 coding sequence is TGTGCCAGCAGCAGAGCTCCTTTGGGGGGAATGCTATGGGGCTACACCTTC. Translated: CASSRAPLGGMLWGYTF.